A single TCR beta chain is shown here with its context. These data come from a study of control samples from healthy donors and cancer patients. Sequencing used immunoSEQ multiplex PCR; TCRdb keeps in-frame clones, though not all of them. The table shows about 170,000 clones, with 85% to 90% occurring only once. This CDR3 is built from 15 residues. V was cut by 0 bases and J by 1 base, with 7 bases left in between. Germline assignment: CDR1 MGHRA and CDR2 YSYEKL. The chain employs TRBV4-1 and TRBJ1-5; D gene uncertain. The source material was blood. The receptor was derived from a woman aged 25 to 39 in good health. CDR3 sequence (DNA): TGCGCCAGCAGCCAAGATGCGGGGAGCAATCAGCCCCAGCATTTT. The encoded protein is CASSQDAGSNQPQHF.